This paragraph covers one T cell receptor (beta chain) sequence. Germline CDR1 is SEHNR and CDR2 is FQNEAQ (reference sequence). V lost 1 base, J lost 6 bases, and 10 bases lay in between. This CDR3 region has 14 residues. The sample belongs to a study of identifying expanded T cells in peripheral blood. This table comes from immunoSEQ multiplex PCR, and its TCRdb copy is limited to in-frame clones, with some not included. In the table there are around 120,000 clones, approximately 80% of which are singletons. Healthy donors had no documented immune events, such as infections, while sampled. Sequencing was performed on blood. The chain has TRBV7-9 and TRBJ2-1, with D possibly called TRBD1 or TRBD2 (5 bases each). The clonotype comes from a person between 18 and 75 years old in good health. The CDR3 protein is CASSLDRGSNEQFF. CDR3 nucleotides: TGTGCCAGCAGCTTAGACCGGGGCTCCAATGAGCAGTTCTTC.